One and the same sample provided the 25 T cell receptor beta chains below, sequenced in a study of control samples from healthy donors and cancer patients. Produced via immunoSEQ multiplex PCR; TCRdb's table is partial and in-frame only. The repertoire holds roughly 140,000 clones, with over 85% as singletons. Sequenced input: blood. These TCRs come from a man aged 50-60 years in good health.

The CDR3 bases are TGTGCCAGCAGTGAAGGCCCGTGGAGCAATCAGCCCCAGCATTTT. Translating gives CASSEGPWSNQPQHF. The chain couples TRBV2 to TRBJ1-5, with D hard to call. Germline assignment: CDR1 SNHLY and CDR2 FYNNEI. The CDR3 extends over 15 amino acids. Trimming left V 1 base short and J 1 base short, with 8 bases between.

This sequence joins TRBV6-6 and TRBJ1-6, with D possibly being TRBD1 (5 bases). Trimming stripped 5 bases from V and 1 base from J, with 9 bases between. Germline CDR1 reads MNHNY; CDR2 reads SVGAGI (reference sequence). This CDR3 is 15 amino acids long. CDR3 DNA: TGTGCCAGCAGTGCCAGGGATTCCTATAATTCACCCCTCCACTTT. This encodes CASSARDSYNSPLHF.

CDR3 amino acids: CASSRDRGETQYF. CDR3 coding DNA: TGTGCCAGCAGCAGGGACAGGGGAGAGACCCAGTACTTC. J is TRBJ2-5 and V is TRBV6-5, with 10 bases matching TRBD1. The V and J ends lost 6 bases and 4 bases, in that order; junction bases with no gene match: 2. Germline CDR1 is MNHEY and CDR2 is SVGAGI. The CDR3 is 13 amino acids.

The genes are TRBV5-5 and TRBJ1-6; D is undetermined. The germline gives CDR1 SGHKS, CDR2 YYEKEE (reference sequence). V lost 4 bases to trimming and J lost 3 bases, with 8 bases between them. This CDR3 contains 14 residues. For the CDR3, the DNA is TGTGCCAGCAGCCTGGATTACTATAATTCACCCCTCCACTTT. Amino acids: CASSLDYYNSPLHF.

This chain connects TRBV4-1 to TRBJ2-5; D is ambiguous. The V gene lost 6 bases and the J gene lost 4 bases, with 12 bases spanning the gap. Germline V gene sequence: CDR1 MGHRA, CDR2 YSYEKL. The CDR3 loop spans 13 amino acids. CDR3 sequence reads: CASSLIFRETQYF. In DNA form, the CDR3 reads TGCGCCAGCAGTCTAATATTTAGAGAGACCCAGTACTTC.

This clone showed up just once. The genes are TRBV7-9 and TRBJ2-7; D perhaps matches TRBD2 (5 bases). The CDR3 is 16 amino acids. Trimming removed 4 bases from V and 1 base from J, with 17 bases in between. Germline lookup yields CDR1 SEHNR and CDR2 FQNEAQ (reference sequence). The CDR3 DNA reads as TGTGCCAGCAGCTCCGGAGTAGGGCGGGTATCCTACGAGCAGTACTTC. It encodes CASSSGVGRVSYEQYF.

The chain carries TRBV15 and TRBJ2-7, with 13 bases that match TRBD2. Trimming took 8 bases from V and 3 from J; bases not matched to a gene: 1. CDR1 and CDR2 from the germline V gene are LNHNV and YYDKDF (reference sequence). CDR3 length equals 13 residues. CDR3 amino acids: CATGTSGNYEQYF. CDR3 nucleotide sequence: TGTGCCACCGGGACTAGCGGGAACTACGAGCAGTACTTC.

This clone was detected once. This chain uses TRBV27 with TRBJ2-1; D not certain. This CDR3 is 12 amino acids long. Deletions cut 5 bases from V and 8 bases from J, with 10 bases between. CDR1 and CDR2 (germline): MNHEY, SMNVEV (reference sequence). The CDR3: CASSSIGYEQFF. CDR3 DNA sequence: TGTGCCAGCAGTAGCATCGGGTATGAGCAGTTCTTC.

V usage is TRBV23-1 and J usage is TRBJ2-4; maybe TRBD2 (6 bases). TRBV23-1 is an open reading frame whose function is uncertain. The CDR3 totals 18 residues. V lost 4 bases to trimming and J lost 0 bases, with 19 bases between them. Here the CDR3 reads CASSLSAPGEIAKNIQYF. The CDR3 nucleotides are TGCGCCAGCAGTCTATCCGCGCCGGGGGAGATAGCCAAAAACATTCAGTACTTC.

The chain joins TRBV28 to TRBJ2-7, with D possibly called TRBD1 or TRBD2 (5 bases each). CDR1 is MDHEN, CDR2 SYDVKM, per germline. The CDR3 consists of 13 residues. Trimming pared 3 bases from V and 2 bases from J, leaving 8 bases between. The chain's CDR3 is CASSLLGPYEQYF. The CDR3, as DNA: TGTGCCAGCAGTTTGTTGGGACCCTACGAGCAGTACTTC.

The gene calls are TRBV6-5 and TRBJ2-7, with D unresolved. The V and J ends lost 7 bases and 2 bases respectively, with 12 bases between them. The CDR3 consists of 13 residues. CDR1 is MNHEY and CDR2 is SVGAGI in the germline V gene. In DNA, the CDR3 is TGTGCCAGCACCGGATTACCAGCCTACGAGCAGTACTTC. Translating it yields CASTGLPAYEQYF.

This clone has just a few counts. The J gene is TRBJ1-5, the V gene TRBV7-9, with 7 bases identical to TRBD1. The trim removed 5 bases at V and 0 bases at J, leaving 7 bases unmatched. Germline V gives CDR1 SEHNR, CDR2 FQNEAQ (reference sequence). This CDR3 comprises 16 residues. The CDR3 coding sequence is TGTGCCAGCAGCCTTACAGGGGCTTATAGCAATCAGCCCCAGCATTTT. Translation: CASSLTGAYSNQPQHF. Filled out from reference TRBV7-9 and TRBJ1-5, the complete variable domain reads DTGVSQNPRHKITKRGQNVTFRCDPISEHNRLYWYRQTLGQGPEFLTYFQNEAQLEKSRLLSDRFSAERPKGSFSTLEIQRTEQGDSAMYLCASSLTGAYSNQPQHFGDGTRLSIL.

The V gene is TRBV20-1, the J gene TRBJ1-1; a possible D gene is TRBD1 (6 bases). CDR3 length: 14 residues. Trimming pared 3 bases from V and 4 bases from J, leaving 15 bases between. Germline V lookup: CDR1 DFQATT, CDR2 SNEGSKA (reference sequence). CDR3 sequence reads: CSASLGGGSTEAFF. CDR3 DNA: TGCAGTGCTAGTTTGGGGGGCGGGAGCACTGAAGCTTTCTTT.

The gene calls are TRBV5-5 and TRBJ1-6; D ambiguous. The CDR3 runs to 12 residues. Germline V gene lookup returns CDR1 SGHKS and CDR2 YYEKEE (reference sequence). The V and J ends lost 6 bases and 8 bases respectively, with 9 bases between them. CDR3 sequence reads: CASTGGDSPLHF. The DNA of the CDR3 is TGTGCCAGCACCGGCGGGGATTCACCCCTCCACTTT.

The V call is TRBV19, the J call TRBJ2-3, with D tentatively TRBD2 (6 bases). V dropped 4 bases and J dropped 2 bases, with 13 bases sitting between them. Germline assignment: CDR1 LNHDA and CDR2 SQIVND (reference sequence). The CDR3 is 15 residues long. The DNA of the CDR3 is TGTGCCAGTAGTACTCGACTAGGGAACACAGATACGCAGTATTTT. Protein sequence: CASSTRLGNTDTQYF.

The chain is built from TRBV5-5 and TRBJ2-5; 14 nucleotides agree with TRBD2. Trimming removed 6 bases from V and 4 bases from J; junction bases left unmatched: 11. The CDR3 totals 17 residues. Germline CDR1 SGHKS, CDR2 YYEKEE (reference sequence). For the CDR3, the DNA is TGTGCCAGCAAGGAGACGGGACTAGCGGGAGTTGGAGAGACCCAGTACTTC. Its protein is CASKETGLAGVGETQYF.

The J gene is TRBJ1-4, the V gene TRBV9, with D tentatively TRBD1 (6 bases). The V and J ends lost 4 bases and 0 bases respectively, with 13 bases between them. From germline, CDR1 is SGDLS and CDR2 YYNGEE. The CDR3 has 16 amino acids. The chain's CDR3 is CASSRDTFATNEKLFF. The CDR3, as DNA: TGTGCCAGCAGCCGGGACACTTTTGCAACTAATGAAAAACTGTTTTTT.

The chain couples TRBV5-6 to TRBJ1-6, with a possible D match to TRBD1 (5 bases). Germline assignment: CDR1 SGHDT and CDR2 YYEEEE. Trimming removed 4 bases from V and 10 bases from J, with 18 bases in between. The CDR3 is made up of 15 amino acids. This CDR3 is CASSGIPQGGSPLHF. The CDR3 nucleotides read TGTGCCAGCAGCGGAATTCCCCAGGGAGGCTCACCCCTCCACTTT. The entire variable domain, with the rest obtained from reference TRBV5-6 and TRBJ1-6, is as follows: DAGVTQSPTHLIKTRGQQVTLRCSPKSGHDTVSWYQQALGQGPQFIFQYYEEEERQRGNFPDRFSGHQFPNYSSELNVNALLLGDSALYLCASSGIPQGGSPLHFGNGTRLTVT.

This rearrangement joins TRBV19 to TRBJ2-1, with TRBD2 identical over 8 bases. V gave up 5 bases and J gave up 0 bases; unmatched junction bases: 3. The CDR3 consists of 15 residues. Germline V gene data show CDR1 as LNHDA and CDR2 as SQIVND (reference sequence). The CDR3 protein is CASSSAGVSYNEQFF. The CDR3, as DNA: TGTGCCAGTAGTTCAGCGGGAGTCTCCTACAATGAGCAGTTCTTC. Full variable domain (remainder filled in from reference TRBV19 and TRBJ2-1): DGGITQSPKYLFRKEGQNVTLSCEQNLNHDAMYWYRQDPGQGLRLIYYSQIVNDFQKGDIAEGYSVSREKKESFPLTVTSAQKNPTAFYLCASSSAGVSYNEQFFGPGTRLTVL.

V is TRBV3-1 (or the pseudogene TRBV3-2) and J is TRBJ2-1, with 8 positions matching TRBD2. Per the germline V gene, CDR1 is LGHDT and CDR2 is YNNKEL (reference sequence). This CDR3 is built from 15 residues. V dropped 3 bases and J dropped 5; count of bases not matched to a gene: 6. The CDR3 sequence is CASSHWAGGNNEQFF. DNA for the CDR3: TGTGCCAGCAGCCATTGGGCGGGAGGAAACAATGAGCAGTTCTTC.

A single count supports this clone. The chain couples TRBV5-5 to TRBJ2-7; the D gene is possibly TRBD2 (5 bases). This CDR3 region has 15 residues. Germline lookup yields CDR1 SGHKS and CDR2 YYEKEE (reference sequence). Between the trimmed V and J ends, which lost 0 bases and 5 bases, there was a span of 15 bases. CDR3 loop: CASSLGPLALDEQYF. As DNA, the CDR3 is TGTGCCAGCAGCTTGGGTCCTCTAGCCCTCGACGAGCAGTACTTC.

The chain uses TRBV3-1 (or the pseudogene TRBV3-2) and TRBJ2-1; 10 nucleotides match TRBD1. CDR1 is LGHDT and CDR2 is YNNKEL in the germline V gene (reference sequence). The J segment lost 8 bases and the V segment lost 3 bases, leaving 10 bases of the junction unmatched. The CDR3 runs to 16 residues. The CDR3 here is CASSHRDRGPGDEQFF. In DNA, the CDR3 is TGTGCCAGCAGCCACCGGGACAGGGGCCCCGGGGATGAGCAGTTCTTC.

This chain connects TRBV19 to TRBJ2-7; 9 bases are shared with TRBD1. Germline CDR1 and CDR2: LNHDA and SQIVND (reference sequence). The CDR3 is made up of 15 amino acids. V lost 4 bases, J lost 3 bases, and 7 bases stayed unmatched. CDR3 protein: CASSTPGQGFYEQYF. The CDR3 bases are TGTGCCAGTAGTACCCCGGGACAGGGATTCTACGAGCAGTACTTC.

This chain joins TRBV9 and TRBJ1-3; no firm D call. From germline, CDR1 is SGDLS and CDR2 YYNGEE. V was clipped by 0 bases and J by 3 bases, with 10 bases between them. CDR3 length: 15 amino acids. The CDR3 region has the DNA TGTGCCAGCAGCGTAGGAAGAAAGAGTGGAAACACCATATATTTT. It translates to CASSVGRKSGNTIYF.

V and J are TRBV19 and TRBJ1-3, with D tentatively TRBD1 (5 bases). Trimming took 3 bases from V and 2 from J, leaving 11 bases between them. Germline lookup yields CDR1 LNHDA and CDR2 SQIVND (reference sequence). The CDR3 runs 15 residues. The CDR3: CASSIMAGTGNTIYF. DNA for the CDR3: TGTGCCAGTAGTATCATGGCAGGGACTGGAAACACCATATATTTT.